This T cell receptor (beta chain) appears in the sequencing data of a study of cytomegalovirus exposure and HLA in healthy donors. J gave up 7 bases and V 0 bases, and 8 bases lay outside the gene matches. Per the germline V gene, CDR1 is SGHKS and CDR2 is YYEKEE (reference sequence). This CDR3 has 15 amino acids. This PCR relied on a set of 60 Vbeta primers and 13 Jbeta primers. Using immunoSEQ multiplex PCR, the repertoire was profiled, and TCRdb retains in-frame clones only, with some absent. The sample includes more than 200,000 clones, approximately 70% of them seen just once. Sequenced sample: PBMCs. This chain connects TRBV5-5 to TRBJ1-2; 8 bases agree with TRBD1. The clonotype comes from a man aged 40-49 years in good health and CMV-seropositive. CDR3 nucleotide sequence: TGTGCCAGCAGCTTGGCACGTCAGGGGGCGGGTGGCTACACCTTC. Translated: CASSLARQGAGGYTF.